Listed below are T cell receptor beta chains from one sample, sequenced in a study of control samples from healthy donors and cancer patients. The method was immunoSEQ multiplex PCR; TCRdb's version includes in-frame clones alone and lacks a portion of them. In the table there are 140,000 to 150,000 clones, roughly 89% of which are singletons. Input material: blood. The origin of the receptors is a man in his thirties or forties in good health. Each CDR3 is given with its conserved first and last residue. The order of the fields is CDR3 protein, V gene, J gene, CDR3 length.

CAWSRQNYGYTF	TRBV30	TRBJ1-2	12
CATRGSKETQYF	TRBV24-1	TRBJ2-5	12
CASTQGRLRNQPQHF	TRBV19	TRBJ1-5	15
CSAPEGEKLFF	TRBV20-1	TRBJ1-4	11
CASSLVRLAGMENEQFF	TRBV11-3	TRBJ2-1	17
CASSPSTGIGGYTF	TRBV9	TRBJ1-2	14
CAWSLQAGAGYNEQFF	TRBV30	TRBJ2-1	16
CASSYGQTVRGGYTF	TRBV6-6	TRBJ1-2	15
CASTLEYEQYF	TRBV6-5	TRBJ2-7	11
CASSPQGATEAFF	TRBV7-3	TRBJ1-1	13
CASSFGSNPGDTQYF	TRBV7-3	TRBJ2-3	15
CASSRVAESSYEQYF	TRBV5-1	TRBJ2-7	15
CASSLAQWSEAFF	TRBV7-9	TRBJ1-1	13
CASSQDRVETQYF	TRBV4-3	TRBJ2-5	13
CASSFRGPQQYF	TRBV5-6	TRBJ2-7	12
CASSLHPNTEAFF	TRBV16	TRBJ1-1	13
CASSESPPAAYEQYF	TRBV3-1/TRBV3-2	TRBJ2-7	15
CASSLTGQGGGYTF	TRBV28	TRBJ1-2	14
CASSLGVVTEAFF	TRBV5-1	TRBJ1-1	13
CASRSGVDGELFF	TRBV7-2	TRBJ2-2	13
CASSLAGEGANYGYTF	TRBV5-6	TRBJ1-2	16
CASSYNWDSPYEQYF	TRBV6-2/TRBV6-3	TRBJ2-7	15
CASHRGPAHLSGANVLTF	TRBV5-8	TRBJ2-6	18
CASSLAGGYEQYF	TRBV7-2	TRBJ2-7	13
CASSTTGGLSGNTIYF	TRBV3-1/TRBV3-2	TRBJ1-3	16
CASSQRQVYGYTF	TRBV3-1/TRBV3-2	TRBJ1-2	13
CASSLGQIDSTIYF	TRBV7-9	TRBJ1-3	14
CASSFAQGVGGVGSPLHF	TRBV7-9	TRBJ1-6	18
CASSWDRNHEQYF	TRBV5-4	TRBJ2-7	13
CASTGEGETQYF	TRBV9	TRBJ2-5	12
CASSLGYGYTF	TRBV5-1	TRBJ1-2	11
CASEGGGLGLYEQYF	TRBV6-5	TRBJ2-7	15
CAWSVISRGEANTEAFF	TRBV30	TRBJ1-1	17
CASSPDASQPQHF	TRBV7-2	TRBJ1-5	13
CASSYSGTGYNEQFF	TRBV7-3	TRBJ2-1	15
CASTSNELYNEQFF	TRBV5-1	TRBJ2-1	14
CSVAQGMEETQYF	TRBV29-1	TRBJ2-5	13
CASSRDEGYGAFF	TRBV12-3/TRBV12-4	TRBJ1-1	13
CASSAAGTSLYEQYF	TRBV9	TRBJ2-7	15
CASSPTTTVQETQYF	TRBV25-1	TRBJ2-5	15
CASSRRNTDTQYF	TRBV7-3	TRBJ2-3	13
CASSGGLGYYTQYF	TRBV10-1	TRBJ2-3	14
CASSLTGDSNQPQHF	TRBV6-4	TRBJ1-5	15
CASRRENTGELFF	TRBV3-1/TRBV3-2	TRBJ2-2	13
CASSLRGNQQFF	TRBV12-3/TRBV12-4	TRBJ2-1	12
CASSSQAGGTDTQYF	TRBV19	TRBJ2-3	15
CASSQEPPQGRGGYTF	TRBV4-3	TRBJ1-2	16
CASSKVTGYSYEQYF	TRBV21-1	TRBJ2-7	15
CASSLTQGWTEAFF	TRBV27	TRBJ1-1	14
CASIQIGGRPEAFF	TRBV6-5	TRBJ1-1	14
CATSRTSGPTDTQYF	TRBV15	TRBJ2-3	15
CASNLGTSGSNEQFF	TRBV6-5	TRBJ2-1	15
CASSRIQGHEQFF	TRBV6-5	TRBJ2-1	13